The entry that follows covers one TCR beta chain sequence. V lost 2 bases to trimming and J lost 6 bases, with 3 bases between them. The CDR3 contains 10 residues. Germline V gene data show CDR1 as GTSNPN and CDR2 as SVGIG (reference sequence). The data stem from a study of blood T cell repertoires in COVID-19. Overall study: The origin of the acute and convalescent COVID-19 samples was the United States, Italy and Spain.

The assay was immunoSEQ multiplex PCR, and TCRdb's table has in-frame clones only and misses some. There are hundreds of thousands of clones in the sample; 85% occur only once, and roughly 3.4% lies in the top ten. Sequencing was carried out using peripheral blood. The sequence was obtained from a woman under 30 with acute or convalescent COVID-19. This chain uses TRBV30 with TRBJ2-3; no firm D call. CDR3 sequence reads: CAWSRDTQYF. In DNA, the CDR3 is TGTGCCTGGAGTCGGGATACGCAGTATTTT.